Below, one T cell receptor beta chain is given with its context. Clones were read by immunoSEQ multiplex PCR, and TCRdb kept only the in-frame ones, dropping some. The sample holds 370,000 or so clones, 87% seen once. The sample is drawn from a study of blood T cell repertoires in COVID-19. Whole-study context: Italy, Spain and the United States were the sources of the convalescent and acute COVID-19 samples. PBMCs, B-cell-depleted T cells, or T cells were the source of the cDNA or gDNA that made up the material.

Germline V gene data show CDR1 as LNHNV and CDR2 as YYDKDF (reference sequence). This CDR3 has 15 residues. Between the trimmed V and J ends, which lost 1 base and 7 bases, there was a span of 13 bases. Enrolled through a virtual design, the participants were between about 18 and 100 years of age and came from 24 US areas. Donors in Cohort 3 who had recovered were those with two negative PCRs, healthcare professional clearance, or resolution of their symptoms. The chain carries TRBV15 and TRBJ2-2; perhaps TRBD1 as D (5 bases). Sequencing was done on a sample of PBMCs or T cells enriched from blood (not recorded which). This TCR derives from a man under 40 who had recovered from COVID-19. The CDR3 nucleotides read TGTGCCACCAGCAGAGTTCCAGGGAAGGTCGGGGAGCTGTTTTTT. It translates to CATSRVPGKVGELFF.